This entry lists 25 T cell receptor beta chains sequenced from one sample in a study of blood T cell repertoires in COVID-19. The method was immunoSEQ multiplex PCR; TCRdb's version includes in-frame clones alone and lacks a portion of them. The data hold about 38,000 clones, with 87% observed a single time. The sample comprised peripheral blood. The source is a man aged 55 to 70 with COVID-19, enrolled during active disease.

CDR3 in amino acids: CASSPSSDTGELFF. The CDR3 DNA is TGTGCCAGCAGCCCTAGTTCCGACACCGGGGAGCTGTTTTTT. The chain links TRBV7-3 to TRBJ2-2; D remains ambiguous. The length of the CDR3 is 14 residues. V lost 5 bases, J lost 3 bases, and 10 bases lay in between. Germline CDR1 reads SGHTA; CDR2 reads FQGTGA.

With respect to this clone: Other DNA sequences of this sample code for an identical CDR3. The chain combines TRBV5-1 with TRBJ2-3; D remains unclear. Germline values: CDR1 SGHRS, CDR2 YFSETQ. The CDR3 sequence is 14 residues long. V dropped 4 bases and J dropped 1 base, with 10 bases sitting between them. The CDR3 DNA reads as TGCGCCAGCAGCCGCTATACGGGCACAGATACGCAGTATTTT. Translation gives CASSRYTGTDTQYF.

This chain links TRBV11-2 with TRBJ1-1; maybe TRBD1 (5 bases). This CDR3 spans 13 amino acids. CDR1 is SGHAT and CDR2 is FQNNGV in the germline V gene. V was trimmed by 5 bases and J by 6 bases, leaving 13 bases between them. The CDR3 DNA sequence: TGTGCCAGCAGCCGATTCGACAGCCCTGAAGCTTTCTTT. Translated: CASSRFDSPEAFF.

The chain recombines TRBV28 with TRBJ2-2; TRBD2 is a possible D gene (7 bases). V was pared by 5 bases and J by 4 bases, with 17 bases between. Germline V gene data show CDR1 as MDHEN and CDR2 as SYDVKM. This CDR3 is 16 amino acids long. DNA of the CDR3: TGTGCCAGCAGTCCACCGGGGGCGGGGGCCACCGGGGAGCTGTTTTTT. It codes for CASSPPGAGATGELFF.

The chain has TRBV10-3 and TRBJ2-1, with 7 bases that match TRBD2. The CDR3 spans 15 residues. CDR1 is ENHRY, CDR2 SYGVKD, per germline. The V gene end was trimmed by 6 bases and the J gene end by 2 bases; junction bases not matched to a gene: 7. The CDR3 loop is CAIRAWGRAYNEQFF. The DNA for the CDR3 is TGTGCCATCAGGGCCTGGGGGAGGGCCTACAATGAGCAGTTCTTC.

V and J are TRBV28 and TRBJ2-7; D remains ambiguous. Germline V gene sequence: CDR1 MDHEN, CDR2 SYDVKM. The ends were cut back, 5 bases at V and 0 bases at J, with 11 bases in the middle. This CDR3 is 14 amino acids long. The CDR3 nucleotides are TGTGCCAGCAGTCGACGACTGGGCTCCTACGAGCAGTACTTC. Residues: CASSRRLGSYEQYF.

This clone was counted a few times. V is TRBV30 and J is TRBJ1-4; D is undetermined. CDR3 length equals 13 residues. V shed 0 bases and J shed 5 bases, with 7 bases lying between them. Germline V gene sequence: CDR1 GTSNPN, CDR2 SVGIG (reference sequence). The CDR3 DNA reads TGTGCCTGGAGTGTGAGAGGGAATGAAAAACTGTTTTTT. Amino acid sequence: CAWSVRGNEKLFF. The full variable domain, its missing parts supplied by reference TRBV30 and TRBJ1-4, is SQTIHQWPATLVQPVGSPLSLECTVEGTSNPNLYWYRQAAGRGLQLLFYSVGIGQISSEVPQNLSASRPQDRQFILSSKKLLLSDSGFYLCAWSVRGNEKLFFGSGTQLSVL.

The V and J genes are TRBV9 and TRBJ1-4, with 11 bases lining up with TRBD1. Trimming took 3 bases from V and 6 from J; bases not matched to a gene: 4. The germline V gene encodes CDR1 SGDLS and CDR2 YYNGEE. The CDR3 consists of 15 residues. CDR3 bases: TGTGCCAGCAGCGGACGGACAGGGGGCGATGAAAAACTGTTTTTT. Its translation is CASSGRTGGDEKLFF. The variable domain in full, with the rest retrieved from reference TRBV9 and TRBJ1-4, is DSGVTQTPKHLITATGQRVTLRCSPRSGDLSVYWYQQSLDQGLQFLIQYYNGEERAKGNILERFSAQQFPDLHSELNLSSLELGDSALYFCASSGRTGGDEKLFFGSGTQLSVL.

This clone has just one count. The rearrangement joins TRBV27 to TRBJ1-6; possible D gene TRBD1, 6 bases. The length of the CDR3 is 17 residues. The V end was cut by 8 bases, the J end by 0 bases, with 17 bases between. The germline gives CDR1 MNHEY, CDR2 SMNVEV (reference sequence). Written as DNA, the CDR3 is TGTGCCAGCGCCCGCGGACAGACGAGCTCCTATAATTCACCCCTCCACTTT. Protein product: CASARGQTSSYNSPLHF.

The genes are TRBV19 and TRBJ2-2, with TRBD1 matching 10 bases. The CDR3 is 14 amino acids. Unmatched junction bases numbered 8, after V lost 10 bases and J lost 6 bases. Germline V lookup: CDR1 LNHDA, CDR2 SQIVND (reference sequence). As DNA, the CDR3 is TGTGCCATAGACAGGGGGCCTCCGGCCGGGGAGCTGTTTTTT. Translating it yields CAIDRGPPAGELFF.

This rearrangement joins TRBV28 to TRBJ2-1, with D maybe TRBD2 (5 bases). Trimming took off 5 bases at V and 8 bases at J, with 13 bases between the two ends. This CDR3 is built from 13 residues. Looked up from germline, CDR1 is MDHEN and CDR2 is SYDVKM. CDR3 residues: CASSPGSYDEQFF. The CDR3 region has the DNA TGTGCCAGCAGTCCGGGGAGTTACGATGAGCAGTTCTTC.

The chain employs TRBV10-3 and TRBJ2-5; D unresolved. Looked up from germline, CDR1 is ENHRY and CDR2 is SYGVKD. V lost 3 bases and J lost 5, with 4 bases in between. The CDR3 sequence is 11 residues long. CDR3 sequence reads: CAISEAETQYF. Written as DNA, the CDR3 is TGTGCCATCAGTGAAGCGGAGACCCAGTACTTC.

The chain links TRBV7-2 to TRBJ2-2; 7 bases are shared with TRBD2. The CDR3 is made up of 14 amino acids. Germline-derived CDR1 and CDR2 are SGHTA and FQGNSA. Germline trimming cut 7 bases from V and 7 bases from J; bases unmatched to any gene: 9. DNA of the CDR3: TGTGCCAGCACCCAGGGCGGGAGCGTCGGGGAGCTGTTTTTT. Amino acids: CASTQGGSVGELFF.

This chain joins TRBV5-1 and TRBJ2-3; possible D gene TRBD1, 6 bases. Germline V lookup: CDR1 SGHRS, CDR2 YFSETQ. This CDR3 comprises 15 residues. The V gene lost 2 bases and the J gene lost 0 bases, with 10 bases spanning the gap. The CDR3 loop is CASSLGDRSTDTQYF. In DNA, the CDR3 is TGCGCCAGCAGCTTAGGTGACAGGAGCACAGATACGCAGTATTTT.

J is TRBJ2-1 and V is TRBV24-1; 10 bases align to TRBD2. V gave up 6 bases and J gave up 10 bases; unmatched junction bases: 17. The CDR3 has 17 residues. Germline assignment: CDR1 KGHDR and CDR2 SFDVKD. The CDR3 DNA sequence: TGTGCCACCAGTTCCACCCCCGCTAGCGGGAGTAGTGGCGAGCAGTTCTTC. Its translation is CATSSTPASGSSGEQFF.

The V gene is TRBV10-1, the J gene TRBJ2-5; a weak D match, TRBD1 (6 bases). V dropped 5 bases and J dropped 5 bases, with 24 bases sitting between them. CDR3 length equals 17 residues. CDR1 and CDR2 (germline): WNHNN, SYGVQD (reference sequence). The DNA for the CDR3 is TGCGCCAGCAGTTCTACAACAAAAAACAGGGAGACGGAGACCCAGTACTTC. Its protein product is CASSSTTKNRETETQYF.

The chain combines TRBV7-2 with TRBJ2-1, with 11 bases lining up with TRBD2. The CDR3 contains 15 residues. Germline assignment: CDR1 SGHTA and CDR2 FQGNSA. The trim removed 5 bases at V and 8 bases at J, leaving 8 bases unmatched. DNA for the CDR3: TGTGCCAGCAGCCTATTTAGCGGGAGGGCAGATGAGCAGTTCTTC. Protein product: CASSLFSGRADEQFF. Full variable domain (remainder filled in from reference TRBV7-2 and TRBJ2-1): GAGVSQSPSNKVTEKGKDVELRCDPISGHTALYWYRQSLGQGLEFLIYFQGNSAPDKSGLPSDRFSAERTGGSVSTLTIQRTQQEDSAVYLCASSLFSGRADEQFFGPGTRLTVL.

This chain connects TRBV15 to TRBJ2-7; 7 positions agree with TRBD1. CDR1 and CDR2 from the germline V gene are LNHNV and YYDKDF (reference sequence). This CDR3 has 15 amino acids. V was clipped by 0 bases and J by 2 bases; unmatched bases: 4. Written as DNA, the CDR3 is TGTGCCACCAGCAGAGATCGCGGACAGGCCTACGAGCAGTACTTC. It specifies CATSRDRGQAYEQYF.

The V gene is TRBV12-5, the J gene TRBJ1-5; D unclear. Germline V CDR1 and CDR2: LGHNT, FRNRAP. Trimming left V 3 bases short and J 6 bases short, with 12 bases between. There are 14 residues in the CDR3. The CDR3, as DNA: TGTGCTAGTGGTTTCGGAGGGTACGCTCAGCCCCAGCATTTT. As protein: CASGFGGYAQPQHF.

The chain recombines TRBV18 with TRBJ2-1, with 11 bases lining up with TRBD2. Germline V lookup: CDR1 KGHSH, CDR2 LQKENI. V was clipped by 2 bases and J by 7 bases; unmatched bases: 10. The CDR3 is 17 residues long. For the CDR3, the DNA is TGTGCCAGCTCACCATACCCTCTAGCGGGAGGTAGTAATGAGCAGTTCTTC. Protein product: CASSPYPLAGGSNEQFF. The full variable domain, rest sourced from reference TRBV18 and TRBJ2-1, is NAGVMQNPRHLVRRRGQEARLRCSPMKGHSHVYWYRQLPEEGLKFMVYLQKENIIDESGMPKERFSAEFPKEGPSILRIQQVVRGDSAAYFCASSPYPLAGGSNEQFFGPGTRLTVL.

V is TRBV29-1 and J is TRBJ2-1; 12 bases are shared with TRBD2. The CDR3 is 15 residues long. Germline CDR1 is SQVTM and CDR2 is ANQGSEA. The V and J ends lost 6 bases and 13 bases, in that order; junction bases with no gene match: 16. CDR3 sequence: CSVPWGLAGWGDQFF. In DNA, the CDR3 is TGCAGCGTGCCTTGGGGACTAGCGGGTTGGGGGGACCAGTTCTTC.

CDR3 bases: TGTGCCAGCAGCTTTCGGGAGGGCAGGGGCTACGAGCAGTACTTC. Amino acid sequence: CASSFREGRGYEQYF. The genes are TRBV5-6 and TRBJ2-7; TRBD2 aligns across 8 bases. Germline-derived CDR1 and CDR2 are SGHDT and YYEEEE. There are 15 residues in the CDR3. Germline trimming cut 2 bases from V and 3 bases from J; bases unmatched to any gene: 7.

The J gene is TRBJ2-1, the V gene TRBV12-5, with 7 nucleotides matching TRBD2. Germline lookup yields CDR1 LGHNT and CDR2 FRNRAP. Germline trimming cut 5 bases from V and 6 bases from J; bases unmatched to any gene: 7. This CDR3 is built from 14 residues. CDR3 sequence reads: CASGLGLVGNEQFF. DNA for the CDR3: TGTGCTAGTGGTCTCGGACTAGTAGGCAATGAGCAGTTCTTC. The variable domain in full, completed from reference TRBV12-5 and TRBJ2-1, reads DARVTQTPRHKVTEMGQEVTMRCQPILGHNTVFWYRQTMMQGLELLAYFRNRAPLDDSGMPKDRFSAEMPDATLATLKIQPSEPRDSAVYFCASGLGLVGNEQFFGPGTRLTVL.

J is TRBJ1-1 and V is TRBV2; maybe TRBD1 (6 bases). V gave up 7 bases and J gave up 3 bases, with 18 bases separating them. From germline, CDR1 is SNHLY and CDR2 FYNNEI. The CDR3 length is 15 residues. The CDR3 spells CASTRRGREDTEAFF. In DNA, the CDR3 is TGTGCCAGCACTCGAAGGGGGAGGGAGGACACTGAAGCTTTCTTT.

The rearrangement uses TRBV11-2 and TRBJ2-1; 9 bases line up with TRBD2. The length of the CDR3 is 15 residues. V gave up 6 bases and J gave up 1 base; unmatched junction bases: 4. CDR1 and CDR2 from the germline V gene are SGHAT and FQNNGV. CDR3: CASRVSGRSYNEQFF. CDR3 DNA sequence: TGTGCCAGCAGGGTAAGCGGGAGGTCCTACAATGAGCAGTTCTTC.